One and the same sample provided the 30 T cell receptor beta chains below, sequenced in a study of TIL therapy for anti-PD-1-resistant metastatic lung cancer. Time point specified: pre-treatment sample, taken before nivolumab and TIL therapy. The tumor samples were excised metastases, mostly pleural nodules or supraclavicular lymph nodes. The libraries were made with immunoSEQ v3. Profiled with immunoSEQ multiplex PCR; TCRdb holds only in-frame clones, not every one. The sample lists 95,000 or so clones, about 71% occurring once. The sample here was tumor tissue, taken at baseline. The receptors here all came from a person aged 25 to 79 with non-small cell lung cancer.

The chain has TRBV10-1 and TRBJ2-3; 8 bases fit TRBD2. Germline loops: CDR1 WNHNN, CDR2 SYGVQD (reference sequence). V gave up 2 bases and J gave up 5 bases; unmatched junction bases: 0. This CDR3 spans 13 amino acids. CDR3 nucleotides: TGCGCCAGCAGTGAGCTAGCGGGAGATACGCAGTATTTT. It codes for CASSELAGDTQYF.

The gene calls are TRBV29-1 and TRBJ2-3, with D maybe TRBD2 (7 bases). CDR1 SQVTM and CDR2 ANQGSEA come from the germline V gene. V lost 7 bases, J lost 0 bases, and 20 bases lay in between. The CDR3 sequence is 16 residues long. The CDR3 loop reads CSGGRGAGRSTDTQYF. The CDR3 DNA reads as TGCAGCGGCGGCCGGGGGGCGGGACGTAGCACAGATACGCAGTATTTT.

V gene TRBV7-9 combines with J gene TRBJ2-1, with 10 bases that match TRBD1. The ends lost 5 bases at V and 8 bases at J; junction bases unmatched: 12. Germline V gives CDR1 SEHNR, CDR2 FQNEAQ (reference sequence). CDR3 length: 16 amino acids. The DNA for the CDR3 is TGTGCCAGCAGCCCGGACCGGACAGGGGGACCCGATGAGCAGTTCTTC. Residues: CASSPDRTGGPDEQFF. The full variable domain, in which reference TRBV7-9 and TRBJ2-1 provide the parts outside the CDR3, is DTGVSQNPRHKITKRGQNVTFRCDPISEHNRLYWYRQTLGQGPEFLTYFQNEAQLEKSRLLSDRFSAERPKGSFSTLEIQRTEQGDSAMYLCASSPDRTGGPDEQFFGPGTRLTVL.

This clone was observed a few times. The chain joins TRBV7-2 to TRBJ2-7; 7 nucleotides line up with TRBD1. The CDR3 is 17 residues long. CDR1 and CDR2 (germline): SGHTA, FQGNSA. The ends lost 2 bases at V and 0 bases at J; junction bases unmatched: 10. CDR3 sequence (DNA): TGTGCCAGCAGCTTAAGAGCCCGGGACAGCTACTCCTACGAGCAGTACTTC. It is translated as CASSLRARDSYSYEQYF. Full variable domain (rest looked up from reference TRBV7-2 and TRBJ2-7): GAGVSQSPSNKVTEKGKDVELRCDPISGHTALYWYRQSLGQGLEFLIYFQGNSAPDKSGLPSDRFSAERTGGSVSTLTIQRTQQEDSAVYLCASSLRARDSYSYEQYFGPGTRLTVT.

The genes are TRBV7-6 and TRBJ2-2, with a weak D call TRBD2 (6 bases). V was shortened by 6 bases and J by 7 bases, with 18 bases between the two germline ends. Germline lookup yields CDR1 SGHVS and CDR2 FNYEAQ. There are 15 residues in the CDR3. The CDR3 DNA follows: TGTGCCAGCAGATCTTCCCGTGGGGGGAGCGGGGAGCTGTTTTTT. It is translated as CASRSSRGGSGELFF.

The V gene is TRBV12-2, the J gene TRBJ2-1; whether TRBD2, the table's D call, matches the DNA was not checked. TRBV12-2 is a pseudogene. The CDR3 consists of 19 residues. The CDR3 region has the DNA TGTGCAAGTCGCTTAGTTGCTAGCGGGAGGCCCATCTCCTACAATGAGCAGTTCTTC. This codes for CASRLVASGRPISYNEQFF.

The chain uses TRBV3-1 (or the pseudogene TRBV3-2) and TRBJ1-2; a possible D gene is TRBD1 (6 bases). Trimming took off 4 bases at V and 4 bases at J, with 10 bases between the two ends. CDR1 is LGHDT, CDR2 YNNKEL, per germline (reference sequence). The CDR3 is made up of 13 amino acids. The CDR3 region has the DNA TGTGCCAGCAGCCGCGGGACACCCTATGGCTACACCTTC. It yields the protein CASSRGTPYGYTF.

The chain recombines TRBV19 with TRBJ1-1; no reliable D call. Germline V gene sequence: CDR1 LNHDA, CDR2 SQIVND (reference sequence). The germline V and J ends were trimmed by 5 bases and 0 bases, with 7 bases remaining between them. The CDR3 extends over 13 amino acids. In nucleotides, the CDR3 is TGTGCCAGTAGTTCATACATGAACACTGAAGCTTTCTTT. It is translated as CASSSYMNTEAFF.

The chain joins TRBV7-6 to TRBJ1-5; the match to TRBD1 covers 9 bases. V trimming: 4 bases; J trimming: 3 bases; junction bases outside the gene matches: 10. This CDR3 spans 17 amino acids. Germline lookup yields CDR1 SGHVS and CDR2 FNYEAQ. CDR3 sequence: CASSSQTGTGFNQPQHF. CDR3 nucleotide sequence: TGTGCCAGCAGCTCACAAACCGGGACAGGGTTCAATCAGCCCCAGCATTTT.

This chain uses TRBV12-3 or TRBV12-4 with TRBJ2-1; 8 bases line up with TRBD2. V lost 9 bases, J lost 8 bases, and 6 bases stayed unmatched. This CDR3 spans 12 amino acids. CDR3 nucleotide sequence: TGTGCCAGTCTTGGACTAGCTTATGAGCAGTTCTTC. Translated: CASLGLAYEQFF.

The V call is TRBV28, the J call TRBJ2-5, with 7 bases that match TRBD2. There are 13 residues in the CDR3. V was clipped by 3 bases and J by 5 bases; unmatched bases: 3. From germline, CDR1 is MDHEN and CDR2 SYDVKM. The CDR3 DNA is TGTGCCAGCAGTTTGCGGGAGAGGGAGACCCAGTACTTC. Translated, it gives CASSLRERETQYF.

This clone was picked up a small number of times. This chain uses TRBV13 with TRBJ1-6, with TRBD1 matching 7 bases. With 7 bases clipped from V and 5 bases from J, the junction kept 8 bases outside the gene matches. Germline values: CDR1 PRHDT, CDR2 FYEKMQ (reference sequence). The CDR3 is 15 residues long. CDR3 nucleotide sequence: TGTGCCAGCACGTCAAGACAGGGCCATAATTCACCCCTCCACTTT. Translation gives CASTSRQGHNSPLHF.

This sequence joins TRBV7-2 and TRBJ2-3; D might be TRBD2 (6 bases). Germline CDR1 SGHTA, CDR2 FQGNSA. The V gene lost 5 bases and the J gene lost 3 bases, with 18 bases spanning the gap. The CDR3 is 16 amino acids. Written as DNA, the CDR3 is TGTGCCAGCAGCAAAAACCTAGGAGGGAGGACAGATACGCAGTATTTT. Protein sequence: CASSKNLGGRTDTQYF. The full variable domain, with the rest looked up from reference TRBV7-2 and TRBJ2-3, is GAGVSQSPSNKVTEKGKDVELRCDPISGHTALYWYRQSLGQGLEFLIYFQGNSAPDKSGLPSDRFSAERTGGSVSTLTIQRTQQEDSAVYLCASSKNLGGRTDTQYFGPGTRLTVL.

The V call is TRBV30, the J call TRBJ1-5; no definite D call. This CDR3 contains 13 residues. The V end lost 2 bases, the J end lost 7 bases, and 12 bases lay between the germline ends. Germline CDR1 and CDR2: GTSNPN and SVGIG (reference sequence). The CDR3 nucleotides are TGTGCCTGGAGTAACGGGCTCGACCAGCCCCAGCATTTT. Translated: CAWSNGLDQPQHF.

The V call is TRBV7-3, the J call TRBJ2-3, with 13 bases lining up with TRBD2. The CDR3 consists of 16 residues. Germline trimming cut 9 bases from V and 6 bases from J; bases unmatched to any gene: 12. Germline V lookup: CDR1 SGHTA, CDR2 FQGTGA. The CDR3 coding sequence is TGTGCCAGACCTGGGACTAGCGGGGTCTTGCCGGATACGCAGTATTTT. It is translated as CARPGTSGVLPDTQYF.

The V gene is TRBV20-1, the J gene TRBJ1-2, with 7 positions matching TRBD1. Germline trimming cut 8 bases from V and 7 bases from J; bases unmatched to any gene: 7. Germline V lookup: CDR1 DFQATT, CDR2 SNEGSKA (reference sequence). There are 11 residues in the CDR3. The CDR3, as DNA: TGCAGTACAGGGGCGCCGGGTGGCTACACCTTC. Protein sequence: CSTGAPGGYTF.

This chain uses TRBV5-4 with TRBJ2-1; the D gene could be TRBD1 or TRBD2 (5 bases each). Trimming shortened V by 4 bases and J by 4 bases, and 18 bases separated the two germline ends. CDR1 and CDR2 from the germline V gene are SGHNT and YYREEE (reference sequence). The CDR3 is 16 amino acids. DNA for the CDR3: TGTGCCAGCAGCGACCCCCCGGGACGGACGTACAATGAGCAGTTCTTC. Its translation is CASSDPPGRTYNEQFF.

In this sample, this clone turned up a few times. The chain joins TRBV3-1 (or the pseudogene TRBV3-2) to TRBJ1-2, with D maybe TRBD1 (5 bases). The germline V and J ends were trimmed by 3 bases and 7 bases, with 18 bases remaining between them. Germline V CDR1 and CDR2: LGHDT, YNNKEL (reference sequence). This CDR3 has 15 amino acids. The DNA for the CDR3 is TGTGCCAGCAGCCACTCCGGGACCTCAGGCGTTGGCTACACCTTC. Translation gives CASSHSGTSGVGYTF.

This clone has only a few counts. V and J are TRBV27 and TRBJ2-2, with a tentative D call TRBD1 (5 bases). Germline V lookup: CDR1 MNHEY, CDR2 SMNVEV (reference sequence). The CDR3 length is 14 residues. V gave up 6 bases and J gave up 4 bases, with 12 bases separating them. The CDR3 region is CASRGLESTGELFF. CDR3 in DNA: TGTGCCAGCAGGGGGCTGGAGAGCACCGGGGAGCTGTTTTTT.

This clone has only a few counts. The CDR3, as DNA: TGTGCCACCTTAGCGGGACAGCCGAACACTGAAGCTTTCTTT. Its translation: CATLAGQPNTEAFF. The genes are TRBV28 and TRBJ1-1; 7 nucleotides line up with TRBD1. This CDR3 comprises 14 residues. The ends lost 10 bases at V and 1 base at J; junction bases unmatched: 9. Germline assignment: CDR1 MDHEN and CDR2 SYDVKM.

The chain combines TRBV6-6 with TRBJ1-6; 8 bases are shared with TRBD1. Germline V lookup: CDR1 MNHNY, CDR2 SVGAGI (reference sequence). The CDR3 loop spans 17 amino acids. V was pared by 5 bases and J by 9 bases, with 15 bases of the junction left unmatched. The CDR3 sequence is CASSQPWTGFGGSPLHF. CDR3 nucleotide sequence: TGTGCCAGCAGTCAGCCTTGGACAGGGTTCGGGGGTTCACCCCTCCACTTT.

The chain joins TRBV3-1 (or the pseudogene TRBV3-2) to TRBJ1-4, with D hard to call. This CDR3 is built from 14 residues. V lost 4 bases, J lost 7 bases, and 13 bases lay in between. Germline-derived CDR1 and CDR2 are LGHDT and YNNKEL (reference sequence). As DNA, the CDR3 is TGTGCCAGCAGCCCGACTTCAAAGGTTGAAAAACTGTTTTTT. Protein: CASSPTSKVEKLFF.

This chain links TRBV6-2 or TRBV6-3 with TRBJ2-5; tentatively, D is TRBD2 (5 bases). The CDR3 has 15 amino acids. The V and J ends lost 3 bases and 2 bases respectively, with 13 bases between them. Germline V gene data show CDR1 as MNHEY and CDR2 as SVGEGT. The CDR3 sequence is CASSYEGSRQETQYF. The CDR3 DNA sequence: TGTGCCAGCAGTTATGAGGGCAGTAGGCAAGAGACCCAGTACTTC.

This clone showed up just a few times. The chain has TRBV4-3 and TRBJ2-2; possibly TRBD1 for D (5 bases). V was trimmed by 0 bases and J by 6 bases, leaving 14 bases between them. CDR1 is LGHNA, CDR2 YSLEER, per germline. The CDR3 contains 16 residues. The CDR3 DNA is TGCGCCAGCAGCCAAGATCCCAGGGTCGACCCCGGGGAGCTGTTTTTT. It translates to CASSQDPRVDPGELFF.

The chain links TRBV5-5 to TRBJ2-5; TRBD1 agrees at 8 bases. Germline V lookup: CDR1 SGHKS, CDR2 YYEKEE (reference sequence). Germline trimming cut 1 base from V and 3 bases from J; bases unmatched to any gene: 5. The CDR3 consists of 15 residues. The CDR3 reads CASSLSQGAEETQYF. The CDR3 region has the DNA TGTGCCAGCAGCTTGTCGCAGGGGGCCGAAGAGACCCAGTACTTC.

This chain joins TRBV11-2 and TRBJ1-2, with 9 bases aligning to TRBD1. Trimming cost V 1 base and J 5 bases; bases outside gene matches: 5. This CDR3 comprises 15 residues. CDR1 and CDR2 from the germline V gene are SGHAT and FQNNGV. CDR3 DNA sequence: TGTGCCAGCAGCTTAGGGGACAGGGAAGGGTATGGCTACACCTTC. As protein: CASSLGDREGYGYTF.

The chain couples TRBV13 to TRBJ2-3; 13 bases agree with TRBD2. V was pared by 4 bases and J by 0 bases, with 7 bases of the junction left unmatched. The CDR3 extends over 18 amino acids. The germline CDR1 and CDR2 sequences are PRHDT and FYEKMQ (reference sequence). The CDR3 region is CASSSTSGRAGSTDTQYF. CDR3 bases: TGTGCCAGCAGCTCCACTAGCGGGAGGGCCGGGAGCACAGATACGCAGTATTTT.

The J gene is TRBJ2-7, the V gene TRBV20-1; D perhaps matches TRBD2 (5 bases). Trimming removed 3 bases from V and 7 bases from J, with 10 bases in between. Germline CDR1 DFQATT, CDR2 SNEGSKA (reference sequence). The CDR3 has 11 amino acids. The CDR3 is CSAREEREQYF. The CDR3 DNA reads TGCAGTGCTAGGGAGGAGAGGGAGCAGTACTTC.

This CDR3 reads CASSQDLGTGSYEQYF. CDR3 bases: TGTGCCAGCAGCCAAGATTTGGGGACAGGCTCCTACGAGCAGTACTTC. The chain recombines TRBV3-1 (or the pseudogene TRBV3-2) with TRBJ2-7; TRBD1 matches at 8 bases. There are 16 residues in the CDR3. Germline V CDR1 and CDR2: LGHDT, YNNKEL (reference sequence). Losses at the gene ends were 0 bases for V and 0 bases for J; bases not matched to a gene: 4.

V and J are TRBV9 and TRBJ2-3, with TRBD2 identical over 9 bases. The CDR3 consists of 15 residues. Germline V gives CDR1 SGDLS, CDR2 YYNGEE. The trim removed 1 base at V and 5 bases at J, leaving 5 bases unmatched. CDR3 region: CASSVFSGGQDTQYF. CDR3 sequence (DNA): TGTGCCAGCAGCGTATTTAGCGGGGGACAAGATACGCAGTATTTT. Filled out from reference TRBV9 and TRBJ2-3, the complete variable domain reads DSGVTQTPKHLITATGQRVTLRCSPRSGDLSVYWYQQSLDQGLQFLIQYYNGEERAKGNILERFSAQQFPDLHSELNLSSLELGDSALYFCASSVFSGGQDTQYFGPGTRLTVL.